A single sample gave rise to the 2 T cell receptor beta chains below, sequenced in a study of siplizumab effects on memory and regulatory T cells. TCRdb keeps only in-frame clones here, not all; method: immunoSEQ multiplex PCR. The data contain 98,000 or so clones, 93% of them singletons. The sample comprised Tregs sorted from blood. The receptors were sampled from a human donor in good health.

The genes are TRBV19 and TRBJ2-3; 12 bases agree with TRBD2. Trimming took 7 bases from V and 4 from J; bases not matched to a gene: 6. Germline V gene data show CDR1 as LNHDA and CDR2 as SQIVND (reference sequence). There are 15 residues in the CDR3. The CDR3 reads CASTLAGGAADTQYF. Written as DNA, the CDR3 is TGTGCCAGTACTCTAGCGGGGGGGGCAGCAGATACGCAGTATTTT.

The chain uses TRBV7-9 and TRBJ2-1; 9 bases are shared with TRBD2. The CDR3 is 15 residues long. V was pared by 6 bases and J by 0 bases, with 3 bases of the junction left unmatched. Germline V gene sequence: CDR1 SEHNR, CDR2 FQNEAQ (reference sequence). CDR3 nucleotides: TGTGCCAGCAGGAGCGGGGGGCTCTCCTACAATGAGCAGTTCTTC. Encoded protein: CASRSGGLSYNEQFF.